These 23 T cell receptor beta chains were sequenced from one sample in a study of T cells in Graves' hyperthyroidism and ophthalmopathy. It was RNA transcripts that yielded the amplified TCR beta CDR3 regions. First-round RT-PCR of the TCR CDR3 relied on the HTBI primer set. From the multiplex PCR reads, TCRdb called clonotypes with MiXCR, one entry per CDR3 protein. The repertoire includes fewer than 650,000 distinct CDR3 sequences, about 14% of them detected once, and over 6% sits in the top ten. Sequenced material: blood. All receptors derive from a woman between 18 and 30 years old with Graves' ophthalmopathy.

This clonotype was observed many times. This chain connects TRBV19 to TRBJ1-5; 11 bases match TRBD1. The V gene end was trimmed by 7 bases and the J gene end by 6 bases; junction bases not matched to a gene: 8. Germline CDR1 LNHDA, CDR2 SQIVND (reference sequence). The CDR3 has 15 amino acids. CDR3 residues: CASTTGQGASQPQHF. CDR3 nucleotides: TGTGCCAGTACCACTGGACAGGGGGCATCTCAGCCCCAGCATTTT.

V gene TRBV28 combines with J gene TRBJ2-7, with TRBD2 matching 8 bases. CDR3 length equals 16 residues. Germline V lookup: CDR1 MDHEN, CDR2 SYDVKM. V lost 6 bases, J lost 3 bases, and 13 bases stayed unmatched. CDR3 coding DNA: TGTGCCAGCAGACCCGTAGCGGGACAACTTCTCTACGAGCAGTACTTC. Translated, it gives CASRPVAGQLLYEQYF.

Ten or more counts support this clonotype. The gene calls are TRBV30 and TRBJ2-3; 8 bases map to TRBD2. The trim removed 2 bases at V and 5 bases at J, leaving 9 bases unmatched. Germline assignment: CDR1 GTSNPN and CDR2 SVGIG (reference sequence). The CDR3 has 15 amino acids. The chain's CDR3 is CAWSKSGSWGDTQYF. CDR3 sequence (DNA): TGTGCCTGGAGTAAAAGCGGGAGTTGGGGAGATACGCAGTATTTT.

This clonotype was detected ten times or more. The genes are TRBV28 and TRBJ1-1; D is perhaps TRBD1 (5 bases). CDR1 MDHEN and CDR2 SYDVKM come from the germline V gene. V shed 7 bases and J shed 3 bases, with 18 bases lying between them. The length of the CDR3 is 15 residues. The CDR3 bases are TGTGCCAGCAAAGGGGCCACGAGGGCGGACACTGAAGCTTTCTTT. Translating it yields CASKGATRADTEAFF.

This clonotype was seen repeatedly, ten times or more. The CDR3 coding sequence is TGTGCCAGCACCGTACAGGGGGCGGATAGCAATCAGCCCCAGCATTTT. Its translation is CASTVQGADSNQPQHF. The rearrangement links TRBV2 to TRBJ1-5, with 9 bases that match TRBD1. Germline assignment: CDR1 SNHLY and CDR2 FYNNEI. The junction had 7 bases not matched to a gene; V was cut back by 7 bases and J by 0 bases. This CDR3 region has 16 residues.

In this sample, this clonotype turned up many times. The V call is TRBV6-1, the J call TRBJ2-5; 10 bases agree with TRBD1. J gave up 4 bases and V 7 bases, and 6 bases lay outside the gene matches. The germline V gene has CDR1 MNHNS and CDR2 SASEGT. This CDR3 comprises 14 residues. CDR3 amino acids: CASNPGTGVETQYF. Here the CDR3 DNA reads TGTGCCAGCAACCCCGGGACAGGGGTAGAGACCCAGTACTTC.

This clonotype was found a few times. The gene calls are TRBV5-5 and TRBJ2-7, with D unclear. V shed 3 bases and J shed 4 bases, with 14 bases lying between them. Per germline, CDR1 SGHKS and CDR2 YYEKEE (reference sequence). The CDR3 is 14 residues long. DNA for the CDR3: TGTGCCAGCAGCTCTGACTTGGTGCGGTACGAGCAGTACTTC. Protein: CASSSDLVRYEQYF.

This clonotype was seen repeatedly, ten times or more. The chain couples TRBV5-5 to TRBJ2-1; tentatively, D is TRBD2 (6 bases). This CDR3 is built from 13 residues. V lost 3 bases, J lost 8 bases, and 12 bases lay in between. From germline, CDR1 is SGHKS and CDR2 YYEKEE (reference sequence). The CDR3 DNA follows: TGTGCCAGCAGCTACACTAGCCTCTATGAGCAGTTCTTC. Its protein is CASSYTSLYEQFF. The variable domain in full, completed from reference TRBV5-5 and TRBJ2-1, reads DAGVTQSPTHLIKTRGQQVTLRCSPISGHKSVSWYQQVLGQGPQFIFQYYEKEERGRGNFPDRFSARQFPNYSSELNVNALLLGDSALYLCASSYTSLYEQFFGPGTRLTVL.

At least ten counts were recorded for this clonotype. The chain combines TRBV10-3 with TRBJ2-1, with 16 bases that match TRBD2. CDR3 length: 22 amino acids. Germline trimming cut 6 bases from V and 0 bases from J; bases unmatched to any gene: 17. Germline CDR1 is ENHRY and CDR2 is SYGVKD. The CDR3 DNA sequence: TGTGCCATCAGCCCCGCCGGGACTAGCGGGAGGGCCTATCATAGCTCCTACAATGAGCAGTTCTTC. Translated, it gives CAISPAGTSGRAYHSSYNEQFF.

A note on this clonotype: A much larger clone differs from this one at a single base, so this may be a read error. The chain carries TRBV3-1 and TRBJ2-7, with D possibly being TRBD2 (6 bases). V was cut by 1 base and J by 6 bases, with 16 bases left in between. Germline lookup yields CDR1 LGHDT and CDR2 YNNKEL (reference sequence). The CDR3 is made up of 15 amino acids. The CDR3, as DNA: TGTGCCAGCAGCCAAGTATCGGGAGCTGGAGGCGAGCAGTACTTC. Protein product: CASSQVSGAGGEQYF.

The chain has TRBV5-1 and TRBJ2-1; D ambiguous. The CDR3 totals 13 residues. Germline lookup yields CDR1 SGHRS and CDR2 YFSETQ. V was pared by 0 bases and J by 7 bases, with 8 bases between. DNA of the CDR3: TGCGCCAGCAGCTTGGGGTTTAGTAATGAGCAGTTCTTC. Translating gives CASSLGFSNEQFF.

This clonotype was counted many times. The chain combines TRBV4-3 with TRBJ1-5, with D hard to call. V shed 3 bases and J shed 0 bases, with 9 bases lying between them. CDR3 length: 15 amino acids. The V gene's germline CDR1 is LGHNA and CDR2 YSLEER. CDR3 loop: CASSQIKDSNQPQHF. The CDR3 DNA reads TGCGCCAGCAGCCAGATCAAGGATAGCAATCAGCCCCAGCATTTT.

This chain's CDR3 is CASSMEDLSSYEQYF. The CDR3 DNA is TGTGCCAGTAGTATGGAAGACCTAAGCTCCTACGAGCAGTACTTC. The rearrangement uses TRBV19 and TRBJ2-7, with D uncertain. With 3 bases removed from V and 0 bases from J, the gap between germline ends came to 12 bases. CDR1 and CDR2 from the germline V gene are LNHDA and SQIVND (reference sequence). The CDR3 has 15 residues.

This clonotype occurred many times. This chain links TRBV6-1 with TRBJ1-2, with 9 bases that match TRBD1. V was clipped by 5 bases and J by 4 bases; unmatched bases: 8. In germline, CDR1 is MNHNS, CDR2 SASEGT. The CDR3 contains 15 residues. CDR3: CASSKGQGDLYGYTF. CDR3 DNA sequence: TGTGCCAGCAGTAAGGGACAGGGTGATCTCTATGGCTACACCTTC.

This clonotype was picked up a small number of times. The chain is built from TRBV30 and TRBJ2-1; 7 positions match TRBD1. After removal of 5 bases from V and 4 bases from J, the junction contained 5 bases not matched to a gene. Germline values: CDR1 GTSNPN, CDR2 SVGIG (reference sequence). This CDR3 is built from 13 residues. CDR3 sequence (DNA): TGTGCCTGGTCCGGGACAGATTACAATGAGCAGTTCTTC. Protein product: CAWSGTDYNEQFF.

This clonotype was found many times. The chain uses TRBV7-6 and TRBJ2-3; the match to TRBD2 covers 7 bases. In germline, CDR1 is SGHVS, CDR2 FNYEAQ. CDR3 length equals 15 residues. The junction had 11 bases not matched to a gene; V was cut back by 7 bases and J by 4 bases. CDR3 loop: CASTLGTTGPDTQYF. In DNA form, the CDR3 reads TGTGCCAGCACCCTAGGGACTACCGGCCCAGATACGCAGTATTTT.

This clonotype came up a few times. V and J are TRBV6-1 and TRBJ1-6, with D tentatively TRBD1 (6 bases). The germline V and J ends were trimmed by 2 bases and 3 bases, with 20 bases remaining between them. This CDR3 region has 19 residues. CDR1 is MNHNS and CDR2 is SASEGT in the germline V gene. CDR3 sequence (DNA): TGTGCCAGCAGTGAACTAAATCGGGGGGGCTCCTTCTATAATTCACCCCTCCACTTT. Its translation is CASSELNRGGSFYNSPLHF.

In this sample, this clonotype turned up a few times. J is TRBJ2-3 and V is TRBV4-2; TRBD2 matches at 9 bases. From germline, CDR1 is LGHNA and CDR2 YNFKEQ. V gave up 0 bases and J gave up 6 bases; unmatched junction bases: 4. The CDR3 is 15 residues long. Here the CDR3 reads CASSQDPGLADTQYF. Written as DNA, the CDR3 is TGTGCCAGCAGCCAAGATCCCGGACTAGCGGATACGCAGTATTTT.

This clonotype has just a few counts. This chain uses TRBV19 with TRBJ1-2, with no clear D. The V gene's germline CDR1 is LNHDA and CDR2 SQIVND (reference sequence). V was cut by 3 bases and J by 5 bases, with 7 bases left in between. CDR3 length: 12 amino acids. Written as DNA, the CDR3 is TGTGCCAGTAGTATTTCGGAGTATGGCTACACCTTC. It translates to CASSISEYGYTF.

This chain connects TRBV6-1 to TRBJ2-1; 7 nucleotides line up with TRBD2. J lost 4 bases, V lost 6 bases, and 9 bases had no gene match. The germline CDR1 and CDR2 sequences are MNHNS and SASEGT. CDR3 length equals 15 residues. The CDR3 DNA is TGTGCCAGCAGGACTAGCCCCCTCCTGTACAATGAGCAGTTCTTC. Amino acids: CASRTSPLLYNEQFF.

V usage is TRBV2 and J usage is TRBJ2-7; 14 positions match TRBD2. This CDR3 comprises 15 residues. Per the germline V gene, CDR1 is SNHLY and CDR2 is FYNNEI. V trimming: 6 bases; J trimming: 3 bases; junction bases outside the gene matches: 4. In DNA form, the CDR3 reads TGTGCCAGCAGGGGGGGACTAGCGGGAGTCTACGAGCAGTACTTC. Amino acid sequence: CASRGGLAGVYEQYF.

This clonotype was seen more than once but under ten times. The chain carries TRBV6-1 and TRBJ1-5, with D perhaps TRBD1 (5 bases). This CDR3 spans 13 amino acids. Germline-derived CDR1 and CDR2 are MNHNS and SASEGT. Trimming stripped 6 bases from V and 8 bases from J, with 14 bases between. CDR3 DNA: TGTGCCAGCAGACCCCAGGGTTTGGAGCCCCAGCATTTT. Its protein is CASRPQGLEPQHF.

Many counts were recorded for this clonotype. This chain links TRBV6-5 with TRBJ2-1; a weak D match, TRBD2 (5 bases). The CDR3 has 13 residues. V was cut by 1 base and J by 13 bases, with 14 bases left in between. From germline, CDR1 is MNHEY and CDR2 SVGAGI. In DNA form, the CDR3 reads TGTGCCAGCAGTTACTTGCTCGGGGAGAATCAGTTCTTC. Residues: CASSYLLGENQFF.